The 24 T cell receptor beta chains given below trace back to one sample, sequenced in a study of T cells in Graves' hyperthyroidism and ophthalmopathy (dated by TCRdb to between 2017 and 2020). The library relied on multiplex PCR. These reads were obtained on an Illumina HiSeq 2000. TCR beta CDR3 regions were amplified from RNA transcripts. A first-round RT-PCR of the TCR CDR3 used the HTBI primer set with the Qiagen OneStep RT-PCR kit. TCRdb reworked the public reads: Q25 trimming with fastp, MiXCR clone assembly, productive beta chains retained. All rows with the same CDR3 protein become a single entry with the most common DNA and genes. The sample includes around 720,000 distinct CDR3 sequences, with approximately 36% observed a single time. The ten top clones hold around 31% of the sample. Sequencing used blood. The receptor source for this set is a woman aged 40 to 49 with Graves' hyperthyroidism.

V and J are TRBV5-1 and TRBJ2-6; maybe TRBD2 (5 bases). Trimming took off 5 bases at V and 2 bases at J, with 14 bases between the two ends. Germline V gene data show CDR1 as SGHRS and CDR2 as YFSETQ. The CDR3 runs to 16 residues. CDR3 sequence reads: CASSSAGAAGANVLTF. The CDR3 region has the DNA TGCGCCAGCAGTTCTGCGGGCGCCGCTGGGGCCAACGTCCTGACTTTC. Filled out from reference TRBV5-1 and TRBJ2-6, the complete variable domain reads KAGVTQTPRYLIKTRGQQVTLSCSPISGHRSVSWYQQTPGQGLQFLFEYFSETQRNKGNFPGRFSGRQFSNSRSEMNVSTLELGDSALYLCASSSAGAAGANVLTFGAGSRLTVL.

This clonotype was counted ten times or more. The chain links TRBV20-1 to TRBJ1-2, with TRBD1 matching over 8 bases. The CDR3 spans 12 residues. Germline V gives CDR1 DFQATT, CDR2 SNEGSKA (reference sequence). V lost 8 bases and J lost 6; bases outside the gene matches: 8. CDR3 in amino acids: CSPAPGGNGYTF. The CDR3 DNA reads as TGCAGTCCGGCGCCAGGGGGCAATGGCTACACCTTC.

This clonotype was recorded at least ten times. The chain recombines TRBV10-3 with TRBJ1-5; D might be TRBD1 (5 bases). CDR1 and CDR2 from the germline V gene are ENHRY and SYGVKD. The ends were cut back, 6 bases at V and 6 bases at J, with 15 bases in the middle. CDR3 size: 14 residues. CDR3 sequence (DNA): TGTGCCATCAGAGAGGGCAGGGAGGGTCAGCCCCAGCATTTT. Its protein product is CAIREGREGQPQHF.

This clonotype was seen a handful of times. The CDR3 protein is CASSIYSRAGELFF. The CDR3 coding sequence is TGTGCCAGTAGTATATATAGCAGGGCCGGGGAGCTGTTTTTT. The chain couples TRBV19 to TRBJ2-2, with D possibly being TRBD1 (5 bases). Trimming cost V 2 bases and J 6 bases, with 10 bases left between them. Germline V lookup: CDR1 LNHDA, CDR2 SQIVND (reference sequence). The CDR3 consists of 14 residues.

This clonotype has more than one count but fewer than ten. The chain has TRBV6-5 and TRBJ1-2; 7 bases fit TRBD1. The length of the CDR3 is 14 residues. The trim removed 0 bases at V and 7 bases at J, leaving 5 bases unmatched. Looked up from germline, CDR1 is MNHEY and CDR2 is SVGAGI. CDR3 sequence (DNA): TGTGCCAGCAGTTACTCTACAGGGGAGGCTGGCTACACCTTC. Protein product: CASSYSTGEAGYTF.

A word on this clonotype: It may be a read error: a sequence one base away is much more abundant. This chain connects TRBV14 to TRBJ1-6; possible D gene TRBD1, 5 bases. The germline V gene has CDR1 SGHDN and CDR2 FVKESK. The CDR3 contains 14 residues. CDR3 coding DNA: TGTGCCTGCAGCCTATGGGGGGGAACGACACCCCTCCACTTT. This gives the protein CACSLWGGTTPLHF. The entire variable domain, with the rest obtained from reference TRBV14 and TRBJ1-6, is as follows: EAGVTQFPSHSVIEKGQTVTLRCDPISGHDNLYWYRRVMGKEIKFLLHFVKESKQDESGMPNNRFLAERTGGTYSTLKVQPAELEDSGVYFCACSLWGGTTPLHFGNGTRLTVT.

V is TRBV24-1 and J is TRBJ1-2; D gene ambiguous. The V and J ends lost 11 bases and 8 bases respectively, with 23 bases between them. CDR1 and CDR2 from the germline V gene are KGHDR and SFDVKD. The CDR3 has 14 residues. The CDR3 loop is CASSPPVRSGGYTF. In nucleotides, the CDR3 is TGTGCCAGCTCACCACCGGTCAGATCGGGAGGCTACACCTTC.

This clonotype is a singleton in its sample. The CDR3 does not close with the conserved phenylalanine or tryptophan, likely indicating a read error. The DNA is omitted, as the CDR3 cannot be located on it reliably, and the CDR3 follows TCRdb's listing. V gene TRBV7-2 combines with J gene TRBJ2-6. The CDR3 region is 14 residues in length, termini included. CDR1 and CDR2 (germline): SGHTA, FQGNSA. The CDR3: CASSTSSGANVPLL.

This clonotype was counted only a few times. The rearrangement uses TRBV7-8 and TRBJ2-7, with 8 bases aligning to TRBD1. The germline CDR1 and CDR2 sequences are SGHVS and FQNEAQ. This CDR3 region has 16 residues. V trimming: 1 base; J trimming: 7 bases; junction bases outside the gene matches: 12. The CDR3 coding sequence is TGTGCCAGCAGCTTAGGGAGAGAGACAGGGGCAGAAGAGCAGTACTTC. This encodes CASSLGRETGAEEQYF. Using reference TRBV7-8 and TRBJ2-7 for the parts outside the CDR3, the full variable domain is GAGVSQSPRYKVAKRGQDVALRCDPISGHVSLFWYQQALGQGPEFLTYFQNEAQLDKSGLPSDRFFAERPEGSVSTLKIQRTQQEDSAVYLCASSLGRETGAEEQYFGPGTRLTVT.

This clonotype was counted between two and nine times. CDR3 loop: CASSRIRSQPQHF. The CDR3 DNA reads TGTGCCAGTAGCAGGATTAGGTCGCAGCCCCAGCATTTT. The V call is TRBV19, the J call TRBJ1-5; no definite D call. Germline V gives CDR1 LNHDA, CDR2 SQIVND (reference sequence). V was clipped by 6 bases and J by 7 bases, with 13 bases between them. This CDR3 spans 13 amino acids.

This clonotype was detected only a few times. The chain recombines TRBV7-2 with TRBJ2-5; 9 positions agree with TRBD2. The V and J ends lost 2 bases and 1 base, in that order; junction bases with no gene match: 5. This CDR3 has 16 residues. CDR1 is SGHTA and CDR2 is FQGNSA in the germline V gene. CDR3 in amino acids: CASSLSAGGGQETQYF. In nucleotides, the CDR3 is TGTGCCAGCAGCTTATCTGCGGGGGGGGGCCAAGAGACCCAGTACTTC.

This clonotype was counted between two and nine times. This chain joins TRBV24-1 and TRBJ2-7; unclear D gene. The CDR3 spans 18 residues. CDR1 KGHDR and CDR2 SFDVKD come from the germline V gene. V was cut by 11 bases and J by 3 bases, with 31 bases left in between. The CDR3 loop is CASRRKDFSRYHVYEQYF. In DNA form, the CDR3 reads TGTGCCAGCAGAAGAAAAGACTTTTCACGGTACCACGTCTACGAGCAGTACTTC.

This chain connects TRBV7-2 to TRBJ1-1; D gene uncertain. Germline values: CDR1 SGHTA, CDR2 FQGNSA. V dropped 5 bases and J dropped 5 bases, with 18 bases sitting between them. This CDR3 is built from 15 residues. The CDR3 nucleotides read TGTGCCAGCAGCCCCCAGTCCTGGTCGAAGACTGAAGCTTTCTTT. Translation: CASSPQSWSKTEAFF.

V is TRBV4-1 and J is TRBJ1-4; possible D gene TRBD1, 6 bases. The germline CDR1 and CDR2 sequences are MGHRA and YSYEKL. Trimming took 1 base from V and 4 from J, leaving 16 bases between them. The CDR3 spans 17 residues. As DNA, the CDR3 is TGCGCCAGCAGCCAAGCTCTACGGGCAGGGGTTAATGAAAAACTGTTTTTT. Its translation is CASSQALRAGVNEKLFF.

The CDR3 region has the DNA TGCGCCAGCAGCCAAATCGGACTGGGCAATCAGCCCCAGCATTTT. This sequence encodes CASSQIGLGNQPQHF. The V call is TRBV5-1, the J call TRBJ1-5; D uncertain. CDR3 length: 15 residues. CDR1 and CDR2 (germline): SGHRS, YFSETQ. Trimming cost V 4 bases and J 2 bases, with 13 bases left between them.

This clonotype was counted only a few times. At one of its ends the junction is not consistent with the germline gene, which may arise from a read error. The V call is TRBV12-3 or TRBV12-4, the J call TRBJ2-5; the match to TRBD2 covers 12 bases. The length of the CDR3 is 15 residues. The CDR3 is CASTLLAGGMKTQYF. As DNA, the CDR3 is TGTGCCAGCACTTTACTAGCGGGGGGTATGAAGACCCAGTACTTC.

Remarks on this clonotype: A much larger clone differs by one base, so this may be a read error. The rearrangement uses TRBV6-1 and TRBJ2-2; TRBD2 agrees at 9 bases. Germline CDR1 and CDR2: MNHNS and SASEGT. The CDR3 covers 16 residues. The CDR3 DNA is TGTGCCAGCAGTACCCTAGCGGGGCCGAACAGCGGGGAGCTGTTTTTT. It translates to CASSTLAGPNSGELFF.

V gene TRBV5-1 combines with J gene TRBJ1-5, with D possibly matching TRBD1 (6 bases). Germline assignment: CDR1 SGHRS and CDR2 YFSETQ. This CDR3 region has 14 residues. Between the trimmed V and J ends, which lost 7 bases and 4 bases, there was a span of 15 bases. The CDR3: CASRREGGNQPQHF. The DNA of the CDR3 is TGCGCCAGCCGGCGGGAAGGGGGGAATCAGCCCCAGCATTTT.

As for this clonotype: One junction end disagrees with the germline gene, perhaps due to a read error. The J gene is TRBJ2-5, the V gene TRBV5-4; D is unresolved. The CDR3 spans 12 residues. The germline CDR1 and CDR2 sequences are SGHNT and YYREEE (reference sequence). The CDR3 spells CASSRNLETQSF. The CDR3 DNA sequence: TGTGCCAGCAGCAGGAACCTGGAGACCCAGTCCTTC.

This chain uses TRBV20-1 with TRBJ2-5; 9 bases are shared with TRBD1. CDR3 length: 16 residues. Germline trimming cut 6 bases from V and 9 bases from J; bases unmatched to any gene: 20. Looked up from germline, CDR1 is DFQATT and CDR2 is SNEGSKA (reference sequence). DNA for the CDR3: TGCAGTGCCCGCCTGGACAGGGGACATAGCAATCAGCCCCAGTACTTC. This sequence encodes CSARLDRGHSNQPQYF.

Note on this clonotype: A much larger clone sits a single nucleotide away, making a read error possible. The DNA is omitted, as the CDR3 cannot be located on it reliably, and the CDR3 follows TCRdb's listing. V is TRBV29-1 and J is TRBJ1-2. From germline, CDR1 is SQVTM and CDR2 ANQGSEA. The CDR3 has 15 residues if both end residues are counted. CDR3 in amino acids: CSVTLPGSANYGCTF.

This clonotype has a count of ten or more. The chain recombines TRBV10-3 with TRBJ1-2; D possibly corresponds to TRBD1 (6 bases). V was cut by 7 bases and J by 6 bases, with 12 bases left in between. The CDR3 has 12 amino acids. Germline V lookup: CDR1 ENHRY, CDR2 SYGVKD. CDR3 sequence (DNA): TGTGCCATCACCGCGGGGGGCAATGGCTACACCTTC. Protein product: CAITAGGNGYTF.

This clonotype was picked up a small number of times. The chain joins TRBV6-4 to TRBJ1-2; no definite D call. Trimming left V 3 bases short and J 5 bases short, with 19 bases between. The CDR3 consists of 16 residues. Germline lookup yields CDR1 MRHNA and CDR2 SNTAGT. The CDR3 spells CASSESYGPGRYGYTF. CDR3 bases: TGTGCCAGCAGTGAATCTTATGGCCCCGGGCGATATGGCTACACCTTC.

The sample holds many counts of this clonotype. This rearrangement joins TRBV19 to TRBJ1-2; D perhaps matches TRBD1 (5 bases). V gave up 5 bases and J gave up 6 bases, with 13 bases separating them. This CDR3 is 13 amino acids long. Germline loops: CDR1 LNHDA, CDR2 SQIVND (reference sequence). This CDR3 reads CASSGTKGDGYTF. DNA for the CDR3: TGTGCCAGTAGTGGCACAAAAGGGGATGGCTACACCTTC.